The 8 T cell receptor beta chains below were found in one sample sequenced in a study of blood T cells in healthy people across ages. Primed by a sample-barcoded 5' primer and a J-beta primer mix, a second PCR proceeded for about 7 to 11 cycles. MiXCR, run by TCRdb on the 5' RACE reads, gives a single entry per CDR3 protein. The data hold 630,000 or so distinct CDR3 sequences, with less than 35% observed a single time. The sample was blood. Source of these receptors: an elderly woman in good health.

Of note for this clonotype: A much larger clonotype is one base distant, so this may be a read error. CDR3: CASSQVAATDNEQFF. The CDR3 DNA reads as TGTGCCAGCAGCCAAGTTGCGGCTACCGACAATGAGCAGTTCTTC. This rearrangement joins TRBV4-2 to TRBJ2-1; D remains unclear. V was trimmed by 1 base and J by 5 bases, leaving 12 bases between them. The CDR3 loop spans 15 amino acids. Germline loops: CDR1 LGHNA, CDR2 YNFKEQ.

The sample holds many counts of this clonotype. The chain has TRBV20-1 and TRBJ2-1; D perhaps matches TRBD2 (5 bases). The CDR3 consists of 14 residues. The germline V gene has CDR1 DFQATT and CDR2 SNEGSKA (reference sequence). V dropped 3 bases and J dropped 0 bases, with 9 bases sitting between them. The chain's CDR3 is CSARPGSSYNEQFF. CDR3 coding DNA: TGCAGTGCTAGGCCGGGGAGCTCCTACAATGAGCAGTTCTTC.

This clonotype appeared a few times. The DNA of the CDR3 is TGCGCCAGCAGCCAAGATCTACAGGGGGGCTATGGCTACACCTTC. This codes for CASSQDLQGGYGYTF. The chain employs TRBV4-3 and TRBJ1-2; 8 bases match TRBD1. Germline assignment: CDR1 LGHNA and CDR2 YSLEER. The CDR3 totals 15 residues. Trimming removed 0 bases from V and 4 bases from J; junction bases left unmatched: 4.

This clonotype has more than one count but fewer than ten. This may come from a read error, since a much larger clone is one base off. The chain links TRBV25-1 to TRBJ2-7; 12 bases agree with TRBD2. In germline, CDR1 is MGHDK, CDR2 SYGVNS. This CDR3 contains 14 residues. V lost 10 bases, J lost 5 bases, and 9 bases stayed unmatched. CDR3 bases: TGTGCCACCTCTGGAGGACTAGCGGGGCACGAGCAGTACTTC. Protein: CATSGGLAGHEQYF.

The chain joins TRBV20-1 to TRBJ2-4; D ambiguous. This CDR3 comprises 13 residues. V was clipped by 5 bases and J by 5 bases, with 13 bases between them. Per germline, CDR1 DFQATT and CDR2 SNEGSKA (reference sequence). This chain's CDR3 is CSAPYGVQNIQYF. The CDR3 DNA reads TGCAGTGCTCCCTATGGAGTCCAAAACATTCAGTACTTC.

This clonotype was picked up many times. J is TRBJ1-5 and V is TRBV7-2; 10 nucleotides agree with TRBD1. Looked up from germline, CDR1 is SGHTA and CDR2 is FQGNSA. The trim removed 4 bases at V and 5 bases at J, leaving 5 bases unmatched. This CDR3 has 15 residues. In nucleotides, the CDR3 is TGTGCCAGCAGCTCTGGACAGGGGGGATATCAGCCCCAGCATTTT. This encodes CASSSGQGGYQPQHF.

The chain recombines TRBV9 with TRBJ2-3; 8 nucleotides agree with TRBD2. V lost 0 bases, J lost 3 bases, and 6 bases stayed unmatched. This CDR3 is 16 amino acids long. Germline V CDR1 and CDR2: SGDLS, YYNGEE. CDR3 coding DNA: TGTGCCAGCAGCGTAGATTATCCTAGCGGGACAGATACGCAGTATTTT. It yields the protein CASSVDYPSGTDTQYF.

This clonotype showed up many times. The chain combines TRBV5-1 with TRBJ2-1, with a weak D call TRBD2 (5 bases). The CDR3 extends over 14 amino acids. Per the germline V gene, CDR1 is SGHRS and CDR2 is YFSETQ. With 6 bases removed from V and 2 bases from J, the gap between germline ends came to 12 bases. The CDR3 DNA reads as TGCGCCAGCAAGGACTCCCCGGCCTACAATGAGCAGTTCTTC. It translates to CASKDSPAYNEQFF. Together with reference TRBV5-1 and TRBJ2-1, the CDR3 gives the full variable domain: KAGVTQTPRYLIKTRGQQVTLSCSPISGHRSVSWYQQTPGQGLQFLFEYFSETQRNKGNFPGRFSGRQFSNSRSEMNVSTLELGDSALYLCASKDSPAYNEQFFGPGTRLTVL.